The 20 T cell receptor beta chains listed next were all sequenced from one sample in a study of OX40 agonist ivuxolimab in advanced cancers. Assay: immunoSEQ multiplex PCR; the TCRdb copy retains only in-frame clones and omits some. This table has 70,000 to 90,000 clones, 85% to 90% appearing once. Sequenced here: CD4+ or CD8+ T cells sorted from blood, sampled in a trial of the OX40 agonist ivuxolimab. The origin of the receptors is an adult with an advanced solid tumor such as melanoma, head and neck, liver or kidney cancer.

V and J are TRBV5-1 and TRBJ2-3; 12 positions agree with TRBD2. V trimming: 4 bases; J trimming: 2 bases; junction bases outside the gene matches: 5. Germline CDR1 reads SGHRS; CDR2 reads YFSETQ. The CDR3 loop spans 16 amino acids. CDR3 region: CASSPRTSGDTDTQYF. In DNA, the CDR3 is TGCGCCAGCAGCCCGAGGACTAGCGGGGACACAGATACGCAGTATTTT.

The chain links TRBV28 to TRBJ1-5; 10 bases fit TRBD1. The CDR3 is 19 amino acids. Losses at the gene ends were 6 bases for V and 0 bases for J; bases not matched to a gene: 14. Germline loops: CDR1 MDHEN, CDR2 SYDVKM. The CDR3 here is CASSPRQGAHAYSNQPQHF. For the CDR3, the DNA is TGTGCCAGCAGCCCCAGACAGGGGGCGCACGCTTATAGCAATCAGCCCCAGCATTTT.

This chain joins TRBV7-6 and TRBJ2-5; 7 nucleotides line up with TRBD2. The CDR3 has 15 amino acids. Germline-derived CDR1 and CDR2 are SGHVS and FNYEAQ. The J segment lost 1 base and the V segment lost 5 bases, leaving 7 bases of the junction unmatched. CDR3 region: CASSLIAGIQETQYF. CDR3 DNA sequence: TGTGCCAGCAGCCTAATAGCGGGCATCCAAGAGACCCAGTACTTC.

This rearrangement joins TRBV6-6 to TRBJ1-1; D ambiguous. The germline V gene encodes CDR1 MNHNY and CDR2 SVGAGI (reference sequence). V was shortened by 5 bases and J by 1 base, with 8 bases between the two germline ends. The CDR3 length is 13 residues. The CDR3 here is CASSLVQNTEAFF. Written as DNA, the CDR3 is TGTGCCAGCAGTCTTGTCCAGAACACTGAAGCTTTCTTT.

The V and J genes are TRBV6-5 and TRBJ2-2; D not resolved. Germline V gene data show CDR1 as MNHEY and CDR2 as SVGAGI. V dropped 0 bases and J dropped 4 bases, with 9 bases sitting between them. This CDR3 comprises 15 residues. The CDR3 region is CASSYSTFATGELFF. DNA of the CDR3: TGTGCCAGCAGTTACTCGACGTTCGCCACCGGGGAGCTGTTTTTT.

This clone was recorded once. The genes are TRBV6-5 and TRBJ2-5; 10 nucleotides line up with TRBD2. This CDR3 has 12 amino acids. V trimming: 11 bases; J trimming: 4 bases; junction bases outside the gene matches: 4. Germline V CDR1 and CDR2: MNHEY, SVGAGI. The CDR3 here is CAATSGTETQYF. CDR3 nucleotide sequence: TGTGCCGCAACTAGCGGGACAGAGACCCAGTACTTC.

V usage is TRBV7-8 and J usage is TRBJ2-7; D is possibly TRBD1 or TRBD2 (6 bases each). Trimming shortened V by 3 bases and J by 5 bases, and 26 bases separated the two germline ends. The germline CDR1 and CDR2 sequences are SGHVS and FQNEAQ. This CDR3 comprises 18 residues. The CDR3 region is CASSLRGWAGQFRNEQYF. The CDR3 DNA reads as TGTGCCAGCAGCTTGCGGGGATGGGCGGGACAATTCAGGAACGAGCAGTACTTC.

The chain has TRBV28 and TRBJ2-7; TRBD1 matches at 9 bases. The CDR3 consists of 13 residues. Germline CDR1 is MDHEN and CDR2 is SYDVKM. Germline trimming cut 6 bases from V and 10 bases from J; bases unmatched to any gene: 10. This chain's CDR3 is CASSLGQGHPQYF. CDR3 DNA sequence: TGTGCCAGCAGCCTGGGACAGGGCCACCCCCAGTACTTC.

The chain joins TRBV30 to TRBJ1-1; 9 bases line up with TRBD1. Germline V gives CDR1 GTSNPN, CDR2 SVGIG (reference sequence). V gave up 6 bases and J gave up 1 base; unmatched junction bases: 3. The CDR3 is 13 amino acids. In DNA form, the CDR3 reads TGTGCCTGCGGGACAGGGTCGAACACTGAAGCTTTCTTT. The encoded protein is CACGTGSNTEAFF.

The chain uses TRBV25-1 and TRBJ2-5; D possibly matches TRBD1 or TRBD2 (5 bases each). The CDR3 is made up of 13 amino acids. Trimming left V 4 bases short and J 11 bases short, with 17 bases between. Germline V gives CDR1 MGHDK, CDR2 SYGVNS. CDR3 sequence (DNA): TGTGCCAGCAGTGCAGGGACCGCGACAGAGCAGTACTTC. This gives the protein CASSAGTATEQYF.

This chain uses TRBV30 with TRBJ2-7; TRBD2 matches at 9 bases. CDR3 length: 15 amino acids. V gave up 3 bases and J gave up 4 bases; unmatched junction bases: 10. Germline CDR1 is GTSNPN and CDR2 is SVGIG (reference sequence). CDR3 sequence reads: CAWSGYMTSGYEQYF. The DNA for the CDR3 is TGTGCCTGGAGCGGGTACATGACTAGCGGATACGAGCAGTACTTC.

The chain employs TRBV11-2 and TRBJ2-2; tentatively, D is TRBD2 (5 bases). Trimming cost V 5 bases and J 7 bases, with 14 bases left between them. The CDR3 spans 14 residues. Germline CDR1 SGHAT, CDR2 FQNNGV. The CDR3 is CASSPDYSRGELFF. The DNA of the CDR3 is TGTGCCAGCAGCCCTGACTACTCTCGCGGGGAGCTGTTTTTT.

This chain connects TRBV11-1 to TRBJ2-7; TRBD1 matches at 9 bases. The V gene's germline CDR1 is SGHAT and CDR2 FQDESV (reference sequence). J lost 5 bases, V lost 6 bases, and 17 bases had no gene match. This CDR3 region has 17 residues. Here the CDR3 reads CASSRPQQGARDNEQYF. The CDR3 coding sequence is TGTGCCAGCAGTCGACCGCAACAGGGGGCGCGAGATAACGAGCAGTACTTC.

CDR3 region: CASSIGGLTDTQYF. In nucleotides, the CDR3 is TGTGCCAGTAGTATAGGAGGCCTCACAGATACGCAGTATTTT. This chain joins TRBV19 and TRBJ2-3; D gene ambiguous. Trimming took off 1 base at V and 2 bases at J, with 7 bases between the two ends. CDR3 length: 14 amino acids. Germline lookup yields CDR1 LNHDA and CDR2 SQIVND (reference sequence). The full variable domain, its missing parts supplied by reference TRBV19 and TRBJ2-3, is DGGITQSPKYLFRKEGQNVTLSCEQNLNHDAMYWYRQDPGQGLRLIYYSQIVNDFQKGDIAEGYSVSREKKESFPLTVTSAQKNPTAFYLCASSIGGLTDTQYFGPGTRLTVL.

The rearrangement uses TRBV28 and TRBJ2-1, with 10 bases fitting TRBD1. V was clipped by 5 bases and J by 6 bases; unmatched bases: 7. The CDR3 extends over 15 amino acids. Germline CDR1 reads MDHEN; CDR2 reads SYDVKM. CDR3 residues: CASSPPGQGLNEQFF. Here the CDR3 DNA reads TGTGCCAGCAGTCCTCCGGGACAGGGGCTCAATGAGCAGTTCTTC. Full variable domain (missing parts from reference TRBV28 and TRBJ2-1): DVKVTQSSRYLVKRTGEKVFLECVQDMDHENMFWYRQDPGLGLRLIYFSYDVKMKEKGDIPEGYSVSREKKERFSLILESASTNQTSMYLCASSPPGQGLNEQFFGPGTRLTVL.

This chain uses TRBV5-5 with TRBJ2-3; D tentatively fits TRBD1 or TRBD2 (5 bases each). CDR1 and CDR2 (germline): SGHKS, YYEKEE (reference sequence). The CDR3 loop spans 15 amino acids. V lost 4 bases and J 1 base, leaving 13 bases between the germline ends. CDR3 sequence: CASSLTRGGTDTQYF. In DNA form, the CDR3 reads TGTGCCAGCAGCCTGACGAGAGGGGGCACAGATACGCAGTATTTT.

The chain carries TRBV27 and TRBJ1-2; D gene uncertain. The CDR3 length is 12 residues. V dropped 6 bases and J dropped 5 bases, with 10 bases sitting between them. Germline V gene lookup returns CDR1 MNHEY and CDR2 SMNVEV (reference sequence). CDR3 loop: CASRALGYGYTF. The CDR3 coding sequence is TGTGCCAGCAGAGCCCTCGGGTATGGCTACACCTTC.

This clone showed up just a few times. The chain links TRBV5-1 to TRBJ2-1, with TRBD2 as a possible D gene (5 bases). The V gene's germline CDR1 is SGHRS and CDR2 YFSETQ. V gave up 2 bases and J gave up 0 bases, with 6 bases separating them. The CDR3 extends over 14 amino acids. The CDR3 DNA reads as TGCGCCAGCAGCTTAACTAGCTCCTACAATGAGCAGTTCTTC. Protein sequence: CASSLTSSYNEQFF.

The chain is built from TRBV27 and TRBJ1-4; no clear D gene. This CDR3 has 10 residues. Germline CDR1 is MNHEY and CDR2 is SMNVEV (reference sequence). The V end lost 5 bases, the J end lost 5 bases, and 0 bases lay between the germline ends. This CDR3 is CASSNEKLFF. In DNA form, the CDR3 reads TGTGCCAGCAGTAATGAAAAACTGTTTTTT. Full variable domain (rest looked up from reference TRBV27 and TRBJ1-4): EAQVTQNPRYLITVTGKKLTVTCSQNMNHEYMSWYRQDPGLGLRQIYYSMNVEVTDKGDVPEGYKVSRKEKRNFPLILESPSPNQTSLYFCASSNEKLFFGSGTQLSVL.

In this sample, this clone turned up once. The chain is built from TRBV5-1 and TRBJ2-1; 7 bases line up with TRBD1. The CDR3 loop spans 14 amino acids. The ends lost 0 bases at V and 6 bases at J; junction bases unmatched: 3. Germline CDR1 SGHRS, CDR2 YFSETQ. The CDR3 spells CASSLGGQINEQFF. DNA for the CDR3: TGCGCCAGCAGCTTGGGGGGACAGATCAATGAGCAGTTCTTC.